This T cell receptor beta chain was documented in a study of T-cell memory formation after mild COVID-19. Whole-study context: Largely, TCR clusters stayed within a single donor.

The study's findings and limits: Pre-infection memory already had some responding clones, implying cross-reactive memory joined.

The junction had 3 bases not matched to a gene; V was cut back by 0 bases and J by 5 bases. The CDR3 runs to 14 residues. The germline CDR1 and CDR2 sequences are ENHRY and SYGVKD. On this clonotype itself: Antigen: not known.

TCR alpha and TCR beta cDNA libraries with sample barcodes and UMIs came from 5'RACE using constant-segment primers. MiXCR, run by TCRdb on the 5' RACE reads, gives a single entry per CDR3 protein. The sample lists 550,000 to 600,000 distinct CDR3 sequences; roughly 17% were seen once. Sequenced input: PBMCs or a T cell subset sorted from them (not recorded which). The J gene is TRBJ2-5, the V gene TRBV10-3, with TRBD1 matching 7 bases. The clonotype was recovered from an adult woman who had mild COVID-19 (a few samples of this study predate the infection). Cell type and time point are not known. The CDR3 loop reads CAISESQGTETQYF. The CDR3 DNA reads TGTGCCATCAGTGAGTCACAGGGGACGGAGACCCAGTACTTC.